One sample yielded the 32 T cell receptor beta chains listed below, sequenced in a study of cytomegalovirus exposure and HLA in healthy donors. Assay: immunoSEQ multiplex PCR; the TCRdb copy retains only in-frame clones and omits some. Of 110,000 to 150,000 clones in the sample, about 94% were seen once. Input material: PBMCs. These receptors were taken from a man aged 18-30 years in good health and CMV-seropositive.

The chain has TRBV6-5 and TRBJ2-7; D uncertain. This CDR3 spans 10 amino acids. The germline gives CDR1 MNHEY, CDR2 SVGAGI. Trimming cost V 8 bases and J 4 bases, with 6 bases left between them. CDR3 DNA: TGTGCCAGCTCGGGTTACGAGCAGTACTTC. Amino acid sequence: CASSGYEQYF.

The rearrangement links TRBV9 to TRBJ2-1, with 10 nucleotides matching TRBD1. The CDR3 consists of 17 residues. J was trimmed by 1 base and V by 1 base; bases with no gene match: 5. Per the germline V gene, CDR1 is SGDLS and CDR2 is YYNGEE. CDR3 coding DNA: TGTGCCAGCAGCGTATCGGGACAGGGGTTTTCCTACAATGAGCAGTTCTTC. This encodes CASSVSGQGFSYNEQFF.

This clone was counted a single time. The chain has TRBV28 and TRBJ2-1; no clear D gene. Between the trimmed V and J ends, which lost 6 bases and 4 bases, there was a span of 16 bases. The germline gives CDR1 MDHEN, CDR2 SYDVKM. The CDR3 covers 15 residues. The CDR3 sequence: CASRPEILSYNEQFF. In nucleotides, the CDR3 is TGTGCCAGCAGGCCAGAAATCCTTTCTTACAATGAGCAGTTCTTC.

The chain links TRBV6-5 to TRBJ2-1; the match to TRBD2 covers 7 bases. With 6 bases clipped from V and 6 bases from J, the junction kept 8 bases outside the gene matches. This CDR3 region has 14 residues. CDR1 is MNHEY and CDR2 is SVGAGI in the germline V gene. The CDR3 coding sequence is TGTGCCAGCAGAGGGAGGGCCAAAAGCAATGAGCAGTTCTTC. Protein: CASRGRAKSNEQFF.

The chain couples TRBV29-1 to TRBJ2-3; 11 bases are a match to TRBD2. In germline, CDR1 is SQVTM, CDR2 ANQGSEA. The CDR3 is 16 amino acids. Trimming at V came to 3 bases and at J to 5 bases, leaving 10 bases not matched to a gene. The DNA for the CDR3 is TGCAGCGTTGACAGTTCGACTAGCGGGGTACGAGATACGCAGTATTTT. Protein: CSVDSSTSGVRDTQYF.

The rearrangement uses TRBV27 and TRBJ2-2; D is uncertain. The germline V gene has CDR1 MNHEY and CDR2 SMNVEV (reference sequence). The CDR3 length is 16 residues. Trimming took 2 bases from V and 2 from J, leaving 12 bases between them. The CDR3 loop reads CASSLISALNTGELFF. CDR3 coding DNA: TGTGCCAGCAGTTTAATCTCGGCACTAAACACCGGGGAGCTGTTTTTT.

The chain joins TRBV4-1 to TRBJ2-1; 8 nucleotides agree with TRBD2. Germline-derived CDR1 and CDR2 are MGHRA and YSYEKL. J was trimmed by 7 bases and V by 0 bases; bases with no gene match: 11. This CDR3 has 17 residues. The CDR3 DNA reads as TGCGCCAGCAGCCAAGAAGCGGCGCTAGCGGGTGGGAATGAGCAGTTCTTC. Its translation is CASSQEAALAGGNEQFF.

This clone was counted a single time. The genes are TRBV5-1 and TRBJ1-6; the match to TRBD1 covers 7 bases. Unmatched junction bases numbered 8, after V lost 0 bases and J lost 5 bases. Looked up from germline, CDR1 is SGHRS and CDR2 is YFSETQ. The CDR3 is 17 amino acids. CDR3 loop: CASSLVGQSLNNSPLHF. CDR3 bases: TGCGCCAGCAGCTTGGTGGGACAGAGCCTTAATAATTCACCCCTCCACTTT.

The chain uses TRBV2 and TRBJ2-7; possibly TRBD1 for D (6 bases). The V and J ends lost 6 bases and 5 bases respectively, with 17 bases between them. The CDR3 totals 14 residues. Germline-derived CDR1 and CDR2 are SNHLY and FYNNEI. CDR3 sequence: CASRGQTLLDEQYF. For the CDR3, the DNA is TGTGCCAGCAGAGGACAGACCTTACTAGACGAGCAGTACTTC.

This sequence joins TRBV7-6 and TRBJ1-4, with D possibly being TRBD1 (6 bases). The length of the CDR3 is 12 residues. CDR1 is SGHVS and CDR2 is FNYEAQ in the germline V gene. V lost 5 bases, J lost 8 bases, and 9 bases lay in between. In nucleotides, the CDR3 is TGTGCCAGCAGCCCTCAGGGGGAAAAACTGTTTTTT. This codes for CASSPQGEKLFF.

The chain combines TRBV6-1 with TRBJ2-5, with D possibly being TRBD2 (6 bases). The germline V and J ends were trimmed by 6 bases and 5 bases, with 13 bases remaining between them. The CDR3 contains 13 residues. In germline, CDR1 is MNHNS, CDR2 SASEGT. The CDR3 loop reads CASSAQRAETQYF. CDR3 nucleotides: TGTGCCAGCAGCGCGCAGCGGGCCGAGACCCAGTACTTC.

This clone was detected only once. The gene calls are TRBV23-1 and TRBJ2-7, with D unclear. TRBV23-1 is an ORF; its function is uncertain. V shed 5 bases and J shed 0 bases, with 11 bases lying between them. This CDR3 spans 14 amino acids. The CDR3 DNA follows: TGCGCCAGCAGTTACACCATCTTCTCCTACGAGCAGTACTTC. Amino acids: CASSYTIFSYEQYF.

The chain joins TRBV5-1 to TRBJ1-2; 7 bases are a match to TRBD1. CDR3 size: 14 residues. Germline CDR1 is SGHRS and CDR2 is YFSETQ. The V gene end was trimmed by 2 bases and the J gene end by 4 bases; junction bases not matched to a gene: 5. The CDR3 coding sequence is TGCGCCAGCAGCTTCGGGGGACAGTCCTATGGCTACACCTTC. Protein sequence: CASSFGGQSYGYTF.

This chain's CDR3 is CASSAPDSQIQETQYF. For the CDR3, the DNA is TGTGCCAGCAGTGCCCCGGACAGCCAGATTCAAGAGACCCAGTACTTC. This chain connects TRBV6-1 to TRBJ2-5, with D perhaps matching TRBD1 (6 bases). Trimming shortened V by 4 bases and J by 2 bases, and 17 bases separated the two germline ends. The CDR3 runs 16 residues. The germline V gene has CDR1 MNHNS and CDR2 SASEGT.

The chain uses TRBV6-1 and TRBJ2-7; maybe TRBD1 (5 bases). CDR3 length: 13 residues. V was clipped by 6 bases and J by 3 bases, with 12 bases between them. Germline CDR1 is MNHNS and CDR2 is SASEGT. The CDR3 DNA sequence: TGTGCCAGCAGAGTAGGGGTAAACTACGAGCAGTACTTC. Translation: CASRVGVNYEQYF.

The rearrangement uses TRBV27 and TRBJ1-5; D uncertain. The CDR3 is 15 residues long. V dropped 8 bases and J dropped 0 bases, with 14 bases sitting between them. Germline loops: CDR1 MNHEY, CDR2 SMNVEV (reference sequence). The CDR3 spells CASLLRPDSNQPQHF. The CDR3 nucleotides read TGTGCCAGCCTACTCCGTCCCGATAGCAATCAGCCCCAGCATTTT.

The V call is TRBV6-1, the J call TRBJ2-7, with D perhaps TRBD1 (5 bases). Germline CDR1 is MNHNS and CDR2 is SASEGT. Between the trimmed V and J ends, which lost 4 bases and 5 bases, there was a span of 15 bases. This CDR3 has 14 amino acids. The CDR3 sequence: CASSATRALDEQYF. Written as DNA, the CDR3 is TGTGCCAGCAGTGCTACCAGGGCTCTTGACGAGCAGTACTTC.

This chain links TRBV27 with TRBJ1-3, with TRBD1 identical over 8 bases. The CDR3 extends over 15 amino acids. In germline, CDR1 is MNHEY, CDR2 SMNVEV (reference sequence). V trimming: 2 bases; J trimming: 4 bases; junction bases outside the gene matches: 4. CDR3 region: CASSLGQGLGNTIYF. CDR3 in DNA: TGTGCCAGCAGTTTAGGACAGGGTTTGGGAAACACCATATATTTT.

The V gene is TRBV7-8, the J gene TRBJ2-7, with 8 bases aligning to TRBD1. The ends lost 4 bases at V and 4 bases at J; junction bases unmatched: 9. The CDR3 consists of 15 residues. CDR1 and CDR2 (germline): SGHVS, FQNEAQ. Written as DNA, the CDR3 is TGTGCCAGCAGCTCGGCGACGACAGGGGAATACGAGCAGTACTTC. Its translation is CASSSATTGEYEQYF.

The chain joins TRBV18 to TRBJ2-7; D possibly corresponds to TRBD1 (6 bases). The CDR3 totals 14 residues. The V gene's germline CDR1 is KGHSH and CDR2 LQKENI. Trimming removed 8 bases at V and 2 bases at J, with 16 bases between. CDR3 DNA: TGTGCCAGCCATCAGGGGCAGGGAGCCTACGAGCAGTACTTC. This translates into CASHQGQGAYEQYF.

The rearrangement links TRBV28 to TRBJ2-5; unclear D gene. The CDR3 loop spans 14 amino acids. Trimming removed 1 base from V and 2 bases from J, with 8 bases in between. Germline CDR1 is MDHEN and CDR2 is SYDVKM. CDR3 amino acids: CASSLLGEQETQYF. The CDR3 DNA reads TGTGCCAGCAGTTTATTAGGAGAACAAGAGACCCAGTACTTC.

CDR3 bases: TGTGCCAGCAGTCTGGACAGGTACCCCTACGAGCAGTACTTC. It encodes CASSLDRYPYEQYF. The gene calls are TRBV28 and TRBJ2-7; 7 positions agree with TRBD1. V lost 5 bases and J lost 2; bases outside the gene matches: 6. The CDR3 consists of 14 residues. The germline V gene has CDR1 MDHEN and CDR2 SYDVKM.

The chain employs TRBV6-5 and TRBJ1-1; D perhaps matches TRBD1 (5 bases). The length of the CDR3 is 16 residues. The germline gives CDR1 MNHEY, CDR2 SVGAGI. Between the trimmed V and J ends, which lost 0 bases and 0 bases, there was a span of 11 bases. In DNA, the CDR3 is TGTGCCAGCAGTTACTCGGCTCCCAGGGTGAACACTGAAGCTTTCTTT. Amino acids: CASSYSAPRVNTEAFF.

The J gene is TRBJ2-5, the V gene TRBV4-2, with 10 bases fitting TRBD2. V lost 4 bases, J lost 1 base, and 3 bases stayed unmatched. The CDR3 covers 15 residues. Germline assignment: CDR1 LGHNA and CDR2 YNFKEQ. CDR3 protein: CASSPRTSGQETQYF. CDR3 nucleotides: TGTGCCAGCAGCCCTCGGACTAGCGGCCAAGAGACCCAGTACTTC.

The chain is built from TRBV28 and TRBJ1-5; possibly TRBD1 for D (6 bases). Germline CDR1 is MDHEN and CDR2 is SYDVKM. Trimming removed 2 bases at V and 0 bases at J, with 11 bases between. The CDR3 has 16 residues. The DNA of the CDR3 is TGTGCCAGCAGTTTACGGACAGTTTATAGCAATCAGCCCCAGCATTTT. Amino acid sequence: CASSLRTVYSNQPQHF.

V gene TRBV19 combines with J gene TRBJ2-1; no clear D. Trimming shortened V by 3 bases and J by 8 bases, and 17 bases separated the two germline ends. The V gene's germline CDR1 is LNHDA and CDR2 SQIVND (reference sequence). This CDR3 region has 15 residues. Written as DNA, the CDR3 is TGTGCCAGTAGTATGAGGTCCACTCAGCGCCATGAGCAGTTCTTC. Protein sequence: CASSMRSTQRHEQFF.

V gene TRBV2 combines with J gene TRBJ2-3, with D perhaps matching TRBD2 (5 bases). Germline V CDR1 and CDR2: SNHLY, FYNNEI. Trimming removed 0 bases from V and 5 bases from J, with 12 bases in between. CDR3 length: 15 amino acids. CDR3 in amino acids: CASSEAEAVGDTQYF. The CDR3 nucleotides are TGTGCCAGCAGTGAAGCAGAAGCGGTGGGAGATACGCAGTATTTT.

The CDR3 DNA reads as TGCGCCAGCAGCTACAGGGGGGGAACGGTGACTGAAGCTTTCTTT. Encoded protein: CASSYRGGTVTEAFF. The rearrangement joins TRBV5-1 to TRBJ1-1, with 8 positions matching TRBD1. The CDR3 is made up of 15 amino acids. CDR1 is SGHRS, CDR2 YFSETQ, per germline. V shed 3 bases, J shed 5 bases, and the junction held 9 bases outside the gene matches.

The chain carries TRBV27 and TRBJ2-7; perhaps TRBD2 as D (6 bases). V gave up 3 bases and J gave up 6 bases, with 15 bases separating them. The CDR3 extends over 14 amino acids. Germline V gene lookup returns CDR1 MNHEY and CDR2 SMNVEV (reference sequence). CDR3 loop: CASSLIPGLIEQYF. In DNA form, the CDR3 reads TGTGCCAGCAGTTTGATCCCGGGACTTATCGAGCAGTACTTC.

J is TRBJ2-7 and V is TRBV5-6; a possible D gene is TRBD2 (5 bases). The V and J ends lost 2 bases and 5 bases respectively, with 14 bases between them. The CDR3 spans 14 residues. Germline V CDR1 and CDR2: SGHDT, YYEEEE. CDR3 nucleotides: TGTGCCAGCAGCTTCGGGGAATGGGCCAACGAGCAGTACTTC. Amino acids: CASSFGEWANEQYF.

The chain carries TRBV5-1 and TRBJ2-3; 9 bases agree with TRBD1. Trimming at V came to 4 bases and at J to 3 bases, leaving 6 bases not matched to a gene. Germline CDR1 and CDR2: SGHRS and YFSETQ. The length of the CDR3 is 15 residues. CDR3 DNA sequence: TGCGCCAGCAGCATAGGGACAGGGATGACAGATACGCAGTATTTT. This codes for CASSIGTGMTDTQYF.

The rearrangement uses TRBV4-1 and TRBJ2-7; perhaps TRBD2 as D (7 bases). The CDR3 has 15 residues. Germline V gives CDR1 MGHRA, CDR2 YSYEKL. V dropped 4 bases and J dropped 2 bases, with 15 bases sitting between them. The CDR3: CASSLGGTSPYEQYF. The CDR3 region has the DNA TGCGCCAGCAGCCTGGGGGGGACAAGTCCCTACGAGCAGTACTTC.